The rows below give T cell receptor beta chains drawn from one sample of a study of T cells in Graves' hyperthyroidism and ophthalmopathy. Via MiXCR, TCRdb re-called the multiplex PCR reads, giving one row per CDR3 protein. The table records around 270,000 distinct CDR3 sequences, roughly a fifth of them present only once. Sequencing used blood. The receptors originated from a man aged 50-59 years with Graves' ophthalmopathy. CDR3s include the opening cysteine and the closing phenylalanine or tryptophan. The D gene is left open where the match is weak. The listing skips clone size in some rows; elsewhere it reads once, few, many or a size class.

DNA: TGTGCCAGCAGCCAAGAGGATTGGGAGAATGAGCAGTTCTTC
CDR3: CASSQEDWENEQFF
D: NA
size: few
J: TRBJ2-1
V: TRBV4-2
length: 14

DNA: TGTGCCAGCACCGCTACCTTTACTAGCACAGATACGCAGTATTTT
CDR3: CASTATFTSTDTQYF
D: NA
size: many
J: TRBJ2-3
V: TRBV7-4
length: 15

DNA: TGTGCCAGCAGTTTAGCGGGAGGGACAGGGGTTGGAAACACCATATATTTT
CDR3: CASSLAGGTGVGNTIYF
D: TRBD1
size: NA
J: TRBJ1-3
V: TRBV28
length: 17

DNA: TGTGCCAGCAGCCACGACAGGATTGAAGCTTTCTTT
CDR3: CASSHDRIEAFF
D: NA
size: NA
J: TRBJ1-1
V: TRBV7-9
length: 12

DNA: TGTGCCAGCACCCCAACGGGGAGGGAGGGGGATGAGCAGTTCTTC
CDR3: CASTPTGREGDEQFF
D: NA
size: many
J: TRBJ2-1
V: TRBV11-2
length: 15

DNA: TGTGCCAGCAGTGCAGGGGCGGGAGGCTACAATGAGCAGTTCTTC
CDR3: CASSAGAGGYNEQFF
D: TRBD2
size: few
J: TRBJ2-1
V: TRBV6-1
length: 15

DNA: TGTGCCAGCAGTATCGACGGATCTAGCACAGATACGCAGTATTTT
CDR3: CASSIDGSSTDTQYF
D: NA
size: many
J: TRBJ2-3
V: TRBV2
length: 15

DNA: TGTGCCAGCAGCCGCCGGGACAGACATCAGCCCCAGCATTTT
CDR3: CASSRRDRHQPQHF
D: TRBD1
size: few
J: TRBJ1-5
V: TRBV9
length: 14

DNA: TGCAGTGCTACCAGCGGGAGTAATGAGCAGTTCTTC
CDR3: CSATSGSNEQFF
D: TRBD2
size: many
J: TRBJ2-1
V: TRBV20-1
length: 12

DNA: TGTGCCAGCAGTCGACAGGGGGCTGGAAACACCATATATTTT
CDR3: CASSRQGAGNTIYF
D: TRBD1
size: many
J: TRBJ1-3
V: TRBV6-1
length: 14

DNA: TGTGCCAGCAGCTTAGCCCTGACTAGCGCTAGGGGATACAATGAGCAGTTCTTC
CDR3: CASSLALTSARGYNEQFF
D: TRBD2
size: NA
J: TRBJ2-1
V: TRBV7-9
length: 18

DNA: TGTGCCAGCAGCCCCGGGGAGGGGAACACAGATACGCAGTATTTT
CDR3: CASSPGEGNTDTQYF
D: TRBD2
size: few
J: TRBJ2-3
V: TRBV11-3
length: 15

DNA: TGCGCCAGCAGCCCGGACAGGGTGGGGACTGAAGCTTTCTTT
CDR3: CASSPDRVGTEAFF
D: TRBD1
size: many
J: TRBJ1-1
V: TRBV5-1
length: 14

DNA: TGCGCCAGCAGCTTGGGTCACAACTCCTACAATGAGCAGTTCTTC
CDR3: CASSLGHNSYNEQFF
D: NA
size: many
J: TRBJ2-1
V: TRBV5-1
length: 15

DNA: TGTGCCAGCAGTTTCGGACCGGTGGAGACCCAGTACTTC
CDR3: CASSFGPVETQYF
D: NA
size: NA
J: TRBJ2-5
V: TRBV27
length: 13

DNA: TGTGCCAGCAGTTACGAAGTCGGGAACTATGGCTACACCTTC
CDR3: CASSYEVGNYGYTF
D: NA
size: few
J: TRBJ1-2
V: TRBV6-7
length: 14

DNA: TGTGCCAGCAGCCCCTCATTTGGAAACACCATATATTTT
CDR3: CASSPSFGNTIYF
D: NA
size: NA
J: TRBJ1-3
V: TRBV6-1
length: 13

DNA: TGTGCCAGCAGCGGGACTAGCGGGAGGAAAACAGATACGCAGTATTTT
CDR3: CASSGTSGRKTDTQYF
D: TRBD2
size: many
J: TRBJ2-3
V: TRBV11-2
length: 16

DNA: TGTGCCAGCAGCGTTACCGGGACAGGGAATCAGCCCCAGCATTTT
CDR3: CASSVTGTGNQPQHF
D: TRBD1
size: many
J: TRBJ1-5
V: TRBV2
length: 15

DNA: TGTGCCAGTAGTAGAGGGGGCTCGGGCAATCAGCCCCAGCATTTT
CDR3: CASSRGGSGNQPQHF
D: TRBD1
size: few
J: TRBJ1-5
V: TRBV19
length: 15

DNA: TGTGCCCTCCGAATCTCCCGGGACGGGACTAGCGGGACCCACAATGAGCAGTTCTTC
CDR3: CALRISRDGTSGTHNEQFF
D: TRBD2
size: few
J: TRBJ2-1
V: TRBV6-1
length: 19

DNA: TGCAGTGCTAGAGGGGGCAGGGCAGATACGCAGTATTTT
CDR3: CSARGGRADTQYF
D: NA
size: many
J: TRBJ2-3
V: TRBV20-1
length: 13

DNA: TGCGCCAGCTTTTCGAGGGAGAGGGGCAATGAGCAGTTCTTC
CDR3: CASFSRERGNEQFF
D: NA
size: NA
J: TRBJ2-1
V: TRBV10-2
length: 14

DNA: TGTGCCAGCAGCTCCCAAGCGGTTCCCACAGATACGCAGTATTTT
CDR3: CASSSQAVPTDTQYF
D: NA
size: few
J: TRBJ2-3
V: TRBV7-9
length: 15

DNA: TGTGCCACCAGTGACCCCAGGGGGCGGACAGATACGCAGTATTTT
CDR3: CATSDPRGRTDTQYF
D: TRBD1
size: many
J: TRBJ2-3
V: TRBV24-1
length: 15

DNA: TGTGCCAGCAGCTTAGATGCAGCCTCCTTTACCTTTAATCAGCCCCAGCATTTT
CDR3: CASSLDAASFTFNQPQHF
D: NA
size: few
J: TRBJ1-5
V: TRBV7-6
length: 18

DNA: TGTGCCAGCAGCAAGACTGGACGGTACGGAGAAAACATTCAGTGCTTC
CDR3: CASSKTGRYGENIQCF
D: NA
size: NA
J: TRBJ2-4
V: TRBV9
length: 16

DNA: TGCAGTGCTTTTGGGCCTTTGGAGTACGAGCAGTACTTC
CDR3: CSAFGPLEYEQYF
D: NA
size: many
J: TRBJ2-7
V: TRBV20-1
length: 13

DNA: TGTGCCAGCAGCCAGACAGGGAGCTGGCTCTACGAGCAGTACTTC
CDR3: CASSQTGSWLYEQYF
D: TRBD1
size: many
J: TRBJ2-7
V: TRBV3-1
length: 15

DNA: TGTGCCAGCAGCTTGCTTGGAACGCCGGGAGCAGGCAACGAGCAGTACTTC
CDR3: CASSLLGTPGAGNEQYF
D: NA
size: once
J: TRBJ2-7
V: TRBV5-6
length: 17

DNA: TGTGCCAGTAGTCTAGCCAGGACTAGCGGGAGGGCCCGTCGTAATGAGCAGTTCTTC
CDR3: CASSLARTSGRARRNEQFF
D: TRBD2
size: few
J: TRBJ2-1
V: TRBV19
length: 19

DNA: TGTGCCAGCAGCTTAGAGGGGTGGAATGAGCAGTTCTTC
CDR3: CASSLEGWNEQFF
D: NA
size: NA
J: TRBJ2-1
V: TRBV7-8
length: 13

DNA: TGCAGTGCTGGCCCGGGTAGTTCAGATACGCAGTATTTT
CDR3: CSAGPGSSDTQYF
D: NA
size: few
J: TRBJ2-3
V: TRBV20-1
length: 13

DNA: TGCAGCCCCCCCCCGGGACAGGGTTTTCATCGGCCCCAGCATTTT
CDR3: CSPPPGQGFHRPQHF
D: TRBD1
size: NA
J: TRBJ1-5
V: TRBV29-1
length: 15

DNA: TGCAGCGTTGAAGATACGGGAGGACCGCCAGATACGCAGTATTTT
CDR3: CSVEDTGGPPDTQYF
D: TRBD2
size: NA
J: TRBJ2-3
V: TRBV29-1
length: 15

DNA: TGCGCCAGCAGGAAGGACTTGGAGGTCGACAATGAGCAGTTCTTC
CDR3: CASRKDLEVDNEQFF
D: NA
size: few
J: TRBJ2-1
V: TRBV10-1
length: 15

DNA: TGTGCCACCAGTGACTCATTAATAGGGAACAATGAGCAGTTCTTC
CDR3: CATSDSLIGNNEQFF
D: NA
size: NA
J: TRBJ2-1
V: TRBV24-1
length: 15

DNA: TGCGCCAGCAGTAAGGGGGAAAACTACAATGAGCAGTTCTTC
CDR3: CASSKGENYNEQFF
D: NA
size: NA
J: TRBJ2-1
V: TRBV5-1
length: 14

DNA: TGTGCCAGCAGCTCTCGACTGCAAGTGGAAAAACTGTTTTTT
CDR3: CASSSRLQVEKLFF
D: NA
size: few
J: TRBJ1-4
V: TRBV6-2/TRBV6-3
length: 14

DNA: TGTGCCTGGAGTCAAGGGACAGGGTATAGCAATCAGCCCCAGCATTTT
CDR3: CAWSQGTGYSNQPQHF
D: TRBD1
size: many
J: TRBJ1-5
V: TRBV30
length: 16

DNA: TGTGCCAGCAGTTTAATCGCAGACACTGAAGCTTTCTTT
CDR3: CASSLIADTEAFF
D: NA
size: few
J: TRBJ1-1
V: TRBV12-3/TRBV12-4
length: 13

DNA: TGTGCCAGCAGCCCACCCGGTAGCAGGACAGATACGCAGTATTTT
CDR3: CASSPPGSRTDTQYF
D: NA
size: NA
J: TRBJ2-3
V: TRBV7-2
length: 15

DNA: TGTGCCAGCAGCCAAGTCGGACCCGAAGCTTTCTTT
CDR3: CASSQVGPEAFF
D: NA
size: many
J: TRBJ1-1
V: TRBV3-1
length: 12

DNA: TGTGCCAGCAGCCAAGATCGGACTAGCGGGAGAAGAAGCGAGCAGTACTTC
CDR3: CASSQDRTSGRRSEQYF
D: TRBD2
size: many
J: TRBJ2-7
V: TRBV3-1
length: 17

DNA: TGTGCCAGCAGTGGACAGCCTAAATCGAGCGAGACCCAGTACTTC
CDR3: CASSGQPKSSETQYF
D: NA
size: few
J: TRBJ2-5
V: TRBV6-1
length: 15

DNA: TGTGCCAGCAGCTTACAAATCGGCGGGAGGAGAGACACCGGGGAGCTGTTTTTT
CDR3: CASSLQIGGRRDTGELFF
D: TRBD2
size: NA
J: TRBJ2-2
V: TRBV13
length: 18

DNA: TGCAGTGCCCTTGACAGGGGCCCCACCGGGGAGCTGTTTTTT
CDR3: CSALDRGPTGELFF
D: TRBD1
size: few
J: TRBJ2-2
V: TRBV20-1
length: 14

DNA: TGTGCCAGCAGCCAGGGTTTACGGCCCCAGCATTTT
CDR3: CASSQGLRPQHF
D: NA
size: many
J: TRBJ1-5
V: TRBV3-1
length: 12

DNA: TGTGCCTGGAGTAGACGGACTAGCGGGCTGTTGGGTGAGCAGTTCTTC
CDR3: CAWSRRTSGLLGEQFF
D: TRBD2
size: NA
J: TRBJ2-1
V: TRBV30
length: 16

DNA: TGTGCCAGCAGTTACCGTAATATAGCCATGAACACTGAAGCTTTCTTT
CDR3: CASSYRNIAMNTEAFF
D: NA
size: many
J: TRBJ1-1
V: TRBV6-5
length: 16